The next 8 T cell receptor beta chains were all read from a single sample in a study of T-cell reconstitution after alpha-beta-depleted transplantation in children. Preparation of the TCRbeta library was carried out with unique molecular identifiers. TCRdb itself ran the PCR reads through MiXCR, one entry per CDR3 protein. The table includes about 540,000 distinct CDR3 sequences, about 18% detected once. The material sequenced was PBMCs from the stem cell graft donor, taken from the stem cell graft. The receptors shown here come from a human donor who donated a stem cell graft to a child with acute lymphoblastic leukemia.

This clonotype occurred a few times. This rearrangement joins TRBV10-3 to TRBJ2-6, with D perhaps TRBD1 or TRBD2 (6 bases each). The CDR3 is made up of 17 amino acids. Germline loops: CDR1 ENHRY, CDR2 SYGVKD. V gave up 3 bases and J gave up 0 bases, with 12 bases separating them. The CDR3 DNA reads as TGTGCCATCAGTGAAGGAGGGGGATTCTCTGGGGCCAACGTCCTGACTTTC. Protein sequence: CAISEGGGFSGANVLTF.

J is TRBJ1-2 and V is TRBV5-1, with D tentatively TRBD1 (5 bases). V was trimmed by 0 bases and J by 5 bases, leaving 20 bases between them. CDR3 size: 17 residues. The germline V gene encodes CDR1 SGHRS and CDR2 YFSETQ. The CDR3: CASSLGGLTDVLYGYTF. DNA of the CDR3: TGCGCCAGCAGCTTGGGAGGCCTGACAGATGTCTTGTATGGCTACACCTTC.

The table lists this clonotype with a few counts. The V gene is TRBV14, the J gene TRBJ1-6, with 12 nucleotides matching TRBD1. Germline V lookup: CDR1 SGHDN, CDR2 FVKESK. The CDR3 runs 17 residues. The V gene end was trimmed by 3 bases and the J gene end by 11 bases; junction bases not matched to a gene: 11. CDR3 nucleotide sequence: TGTGCCAGCAGCCACGGGACAGGGGGCATAATCTTAGCACCCCTCCACTTT. Translating it yields CASSHGTGGIILAPLHF.

This clonotype has only a few counts. The J gene is TRBJ1-1, the V gene TRBV5-1; no firm D call. The CDR3 extends over 14 amino acids. Germline V lookup: CDR1 SGHRS, CDR2 YFSETQ. Trimming stripped 5 bases from V and 2 bases from J, with 13 bases between. The CDR3 sequence is CASRVGRLNTEAFF. CDR3 bases: TGCGCCAGCAGAGTCGGACGGTTAAACACTGAAGCTTTCTTT.

The V and J genes are TRBV10-3 and TRBJ1-6; D call uncertain. CDR3 length: 14 amino acids. CDR1 is ENHRY and CDR2 is SYGVKD in the germline V gene. Trimming pared 6 bases from V and 4 bases from J, leaving 10 bases between. CDR3 in amino acids: CAIRPDEYNSPLHF. The DNA of the CDR3 is TGTGCCATCAGACCCGACGAATATAATTCACCCCTCCACTTT.

The CDR3 DNA reads as TGCAGTGCTAGCTCCATCGTAAGCCTGATTTGGGCTGAAGCTTTCTTT. Translating it yields CSASSIVSLIWAEAFF. The chain employs TRBV20-1 and TRBJ1-1; D uncertain. The V end was cut by 3 bases, the J end by 6 bases, with 23 bases between. CDR1 is DFQATT, CDR2 SNEGSKA, per germline (reference sequence). This CDR3 has 16 amino acids.

Only a few counts were recorded for this clonotype. The chain combines TRBV28 with TRBJ1-1, with D unclear. Trimming stripped 2 bases from V and 4 bases from J, with 14 bases between. The CDR3 totals 15 residues. The germline CDR1 and CDR2 sequences are MDHEN and SYDVKM. The CDR3 protein is CASSLIGFGVTEAFF. The CDR3 DNA reads TGTGCCAGCAGTTTAATTGGCTTCGGGGTCACTGAAGCTTTCTTT.

This clonotype was recorded many times. This chain links TRBV5-1 with TRBJ1-2, with a possible D match to TRBD1 (5 bases). This CDR3 is built from 15 residues. CDR1 and CDR2 from the germline V gene are SGHRS and YFSETQ. V was trimmed by 0 bases and J by 4 bases, leaving 13 bases between them. The CDR3 nucleotides read TGCGCCAGCAGCTTGGTCGGCAGGGAGGCCTATGGCTACACCTTC. Protein product: CASSLVGREAYGYTF.